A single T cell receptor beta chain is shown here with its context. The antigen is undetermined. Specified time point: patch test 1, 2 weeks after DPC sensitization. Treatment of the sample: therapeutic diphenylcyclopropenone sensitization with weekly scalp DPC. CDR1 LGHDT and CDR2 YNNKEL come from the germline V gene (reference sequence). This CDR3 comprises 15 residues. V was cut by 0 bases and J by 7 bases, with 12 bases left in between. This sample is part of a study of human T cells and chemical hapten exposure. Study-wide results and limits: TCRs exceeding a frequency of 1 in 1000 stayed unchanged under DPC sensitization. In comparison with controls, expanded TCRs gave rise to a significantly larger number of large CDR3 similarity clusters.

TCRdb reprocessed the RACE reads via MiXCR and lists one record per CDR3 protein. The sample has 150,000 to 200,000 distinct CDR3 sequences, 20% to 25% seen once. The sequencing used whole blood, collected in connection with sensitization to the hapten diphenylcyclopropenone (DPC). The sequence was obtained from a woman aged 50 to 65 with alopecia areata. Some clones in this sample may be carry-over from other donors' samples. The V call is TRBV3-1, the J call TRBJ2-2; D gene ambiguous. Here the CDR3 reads CASSQDNRRGGELFF. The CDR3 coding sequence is TGTGCCAGCAGCCAAGATAACCGGCGCGGCGGGGAGCTGTTTTTT.